The present T cell receptor beta chain was sequenced within a study of cytomegalovirus exposure and HLA in healthy donors. Study results and limitations: In an earlier analysis, about 87% or about 30%: the productive usage of most TCR beta V segments. Most CMV-associated TCR beta chains were later found to appear HLA-restricted. Because they were indistinguishable, some V segments, including TRBV6-2 and TRBV6-3, were excluded.

The PCR was carried out with 60 Vbeta primers and 13 Jbeta primers. Sequencing used immunoSEQ multiplex PCR; TCRdb keeps in-frame clones, though not all of them. The repertoire consists of under 200,000 clones, with around 80% occurring once and the leading ten covering 1.7%. The germline gives CDR1 GTSNPN, CDR2 SVGIG (reference sequence). CDR3 length: 14 residues. V gave up 2 bases and J gave up 6 bases; unmatched junction bases: 7. Each of the donors was a healthy bone marrow donor. Details on this clone: Its antigen is unknown.

This chain links TRBV30 with TRBJ2-3; 8 bases align to TRBD2. This TCR was recovered from a woman aged 18 to 35 in good health and CMV-seronegative. The sequenced sample consisted of PBMCs. The CDR3 is CAWSSPGLEDTQYF. In nucleotides, the CDR3 is TGTGCCTGGAGTTCACCGGGACTAGAGGATACGCAGTATTTT.